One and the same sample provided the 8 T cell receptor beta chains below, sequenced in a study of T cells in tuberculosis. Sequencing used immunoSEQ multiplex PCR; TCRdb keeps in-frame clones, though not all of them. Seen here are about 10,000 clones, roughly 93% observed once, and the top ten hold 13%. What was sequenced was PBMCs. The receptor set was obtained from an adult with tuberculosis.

CDR3 region: CASSLWTATTEAFF. The CDR3, as DNA: TGTGCCAGCAGCTTATGGACTGCGACCACTGAAGCTTTCTTT. The chain links TRBV7-7 to TRBJ1-1; D not certain. This CDR3 spans 14 amino acids. V lost 2 bases, J lost 4 bases, and 11 bases lay in between. Germline V gene data show CDR1 as SSHAT and CDR2 as FNYEAQ (reference sequence).

CDR3 coding DNA: TGTGCCAGCAGTCGGGGACAATCCTACGAGCAGTACTTC. Its translation is CASSRGQSYEQYF. V gene TRBV27 combines with J gene TRBJ2-7; a possible D gene is TRBD1 (6 bases). Germline V CDR1 and CDR2: MNHEY, SMNVEV (reference sequence). The CDR3 spans 13 residues. The germline V and J ends were trimmed by 5 bases and 1 base, with 9 bases remaining between them.

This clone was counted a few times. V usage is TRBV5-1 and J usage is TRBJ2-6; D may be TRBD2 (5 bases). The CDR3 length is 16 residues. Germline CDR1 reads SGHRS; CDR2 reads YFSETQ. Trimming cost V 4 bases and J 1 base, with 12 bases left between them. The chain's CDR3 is CASSPRAPSGANVLTF. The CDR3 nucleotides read TGCGCCAGCAGCCCGCGGGCCCCGTCTGGGGCCAACGTCCTGACTTTC.

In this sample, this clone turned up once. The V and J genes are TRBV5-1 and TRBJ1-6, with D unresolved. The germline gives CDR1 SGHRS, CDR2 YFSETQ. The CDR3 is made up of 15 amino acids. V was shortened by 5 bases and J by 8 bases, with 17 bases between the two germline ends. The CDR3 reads CASRTQRFSDSPLHF. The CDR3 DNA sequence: TGCGCCAGCAGAACACAGAGATTCAGTGATTCACCCCTCCACTTT.

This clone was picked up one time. The CDR3 nucleotides are TGTGCCAGCAGCCGAGGACAGGGCACCTACAATGAGCAGTTCTTC. It encodes CASSRGQGTYNEQFF. This chain joins TRBV7-9 and TRBJ2-1; 8 bases match TRBD1. The CDR3 has 15 amino acids. The germline V gene encodes CDR1 SEHNR and CDR2 FQNEAQ (reference sequence). The V and J ends lost 5 bases and 2 bases, in that order; junction bases with no gene match: 5.

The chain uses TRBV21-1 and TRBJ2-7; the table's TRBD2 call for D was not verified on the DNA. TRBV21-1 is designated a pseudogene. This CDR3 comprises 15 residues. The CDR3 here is CASSKPRVKSYEQYF. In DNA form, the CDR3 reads TGTGCCAGCAGCAAACCCCGGGTTAAATCCTACGAGCAGTACTTC.

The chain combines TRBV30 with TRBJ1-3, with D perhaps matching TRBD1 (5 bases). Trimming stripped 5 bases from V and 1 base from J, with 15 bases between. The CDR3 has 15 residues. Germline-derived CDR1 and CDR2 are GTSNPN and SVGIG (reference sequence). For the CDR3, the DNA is TGTGCCTGGGACTGGGACCGGGGGTCTGGAAACACCATATATTTT. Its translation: CAWDWDRGSGNTIYF.

The CDR3 protein is CASSEFGSGTDEQYF. CDR3 coding DNA: TGCGCCAGCAGTGAGTTCGGTAGCGGGACCGACGAGCAGTACTTC. V is TRBV10-1 and J is TRBJ2-7; the match to TRBD2 covers 8 bases. The V gene end was trimmed by 1 base and the J gene end by 5 bases; junction bases not matched to a gene: 7. The V gene's germline CDR1 is WNHNN and CDR2 SYGVQD (reference sequence). The CDR3 sequence is 15 residues long.